These 2 T cell receptor beta chains originate from one sample sequenced in a study of T cell repertoires in cytomegalovirus infection. For these TCRs, the target antigens are not known. TCRdb independently ran MiXCR on the reads; one entry per CDR3 protein. The table includes tens of thousands of distinct CDR3 sequences, more than 20% detected once. The starting material was CD8+ T cells from cultured PBMCs, obtained from culture after CMV antigen stimulation. These receptors were collected from a human donor in good health (CMV status not recorded). Some clones in this sample may be carry-over from other donors' samples.

This clonotype was seen many times. The rearrangement uses TRBV4-1 and TRBJ2-7, with D tentatively TRBD1 (6 bases). Trimming took 4 bases from V and 0 from J, leaving 13 bases between them. Germline V gene lookup returns CDR1 MGHRA and CDR2 YSYEKL. The CDR3 consists of 15 residues. CDR3 amino acids: CASSPPKGVSYEQYF. The CDR3, as DNA: TGCGCCAGCAGCCCCCCGAAGGGGGTCTCCTACGAGCAGTACTTC.

This clonotype was counted only a few times. This chain links TRBV9 with TRBJ2-7; 8 nucleotides line up with TRBD2. This CDR3 spans 13 amino acids. Trimming removed 3 bases from V and 3 bases from J; junction bases left unmatched: 2. Per germline, CDR1 SGDLS and CDR2 YYNGEE. The CDR3 DNA reads TGTGCCAGCAGCGGGACTAGCCGCTACGAGCAGTACTTC. Amino acids: CASSGTSRYEQYF.